Listed below are T cell receptor beta chains from one sample, sequenced in a study of T cell repertoires in ileal Crohn's disease. Profiled with immunoSEQ multiplex PCR; TCRdb holds only in-frame clones, not every one. The sample lists roughly 9,100 clones, approximately 80% occurring once. Sequencing input: ileal tissue. These receptor sequences come from an adult with Crohn's disease. Each CDR3 is given with its conserved first and last residue. D genes are given only for firm matches. Size is stated for part of the rows, as once, few or many counts, or as a class when the clone is expanded.

size,J,V,D,CDR3,DNA
few,TRBJ2-3,TRBV2,-,CASSGGRGATDTQYF,TGTGCCAGCAGTGGGGGGAGGGGGGCCACAGATACGCAGTATTTT
-,TRBJ2-7,TRBV28,TRBD2,CASRHPGTSFHEQYF,TGTGCCAGCAGACATCCCGGGACTAGCTTCCACGAGCAGTACTTC
-,TRBJ1-3,TRBV4-2,-,CASSPGGSSTGNTIYF,TGTGCCAGCAGCCCAGGTGGATCTTCGACTGGAAACACCATATATTTT
-,TRBJ2-3,TRBV11-2,-,CASSRISGTGLRTDTQYF,TGTGCCAGCAGCCGTATCTCCGGGACGGGGCTCCGCACAGATACGCAGTATTTT
few,TRBJ2-7,TRBV1,-,CTSSHDPVRTYEQYF,TGCACCAGCAGCCATGACCCCGTAAGGACCTACGAGCAGTACTTC
-,TRBJ2-2,TRBV18,TRBD2,CASSPREAGGNTGELFF,TGTGCCAGCTCACCACGAGAAGCGGGAGGGAACACCGGGGAGCTGTTTTTT
-,TRBJ2-1,TRBV13,-,CASSLGVTYNEQFF,TGTGCCAGCAGCCTGGGCGTAACCTACAATGAGCAGTTCTTC
-,TRBJ2-6,TRBV4-3,-,CASSQDAGSGANVLTF,TGCGCCAGCAGCCAAGACGCAGGCTCTGGGGCCAACGTCCTGACTTTC
-,TRBJ2-3,TRBV18,-,CASSPDYTDTQYF,TGTGCCAGCTCACCCGACTACACAGATACGCAGTATTTT
-,TRBJ2-1,TRBV20-1,-,CSASYGGVQFF,TGCAGTGCTAGTTATGGGGGCGTGCAGTTCTTC
-,TRBJ1-3,TRBV6-1,-,CASSVWGIGQAAGNTIYF,TGTGCCAGCAGTGTTTGGGGAATTGGGCAGGCGGCTGGAAACACCATATATTTT
medium-sized,TRBJ2-3,TRBV11-2,-,CASSFRDPPTDTQYF,TGTGCCAGCAGCTTCCGGGACCCCCCCACAGATACGCAGTATTTT
-,TRBJ2-4,TRBV19,TRBD2,CASRTRAGMAKNIQYF,TGTGCCAGTAGAACCCGAGCGGGAATGGCCAAAAACATTCAGTACTTC
-,TRBJ2-2,TRBV10-1,TRBD2,CASSESLTSGTGELFF,TGCGCCAGCAGTGAGTCTTTAACTAGCGGCACCGGGGAGCTGTTTTTT
-,TRBJ1-3,TRBV11-2,TRBD1,CASSLVGTGAAGNTIYF,TGTGCCAGCAGCTTAGTAGGCACAGGGGCTGCTGGAAACACCATATATTTT
-,TRBJ1-3,TRBV4-1,-,CASSQYLSQGSGNTIYF,TGCGCCAGCAGCCAATATCTGTCCCAAGGCTCTGGAAACACCATATATTTT
-,TRBJ1-3,TRBV7-6,TRBD1,CASSLARTGAGNTIYF,TGTGCCAGCAGCTTAGCCCGGACAGGGGCTGGAAACACCATATATTTT
-,TRBJ2-1,TRBV5-1,-,CASSLGVGTNEQFF,TGCGCCAGCAGCTTGGGTGTGGGAACCAATGAGCAGTTCTTC
once,TRBJ2-3,TRBV10-3,TRBD2,CAITPRRETDTQYF,TGTGCCATCACCCCCCGGCGGGAGACAGATACGCAGTATTTT
-,TRBJ1-2,TRBV28,-,CASRNRVGHPANYGYTF,TGTGCCAGCAGAAACAGGGTTGGCCATCCCGCTAACTATGGCTACACCTTC
-,TRBJ2-1,TRBV5-1,TRBD2,CASNLRGSGREDEQFF,TGCGCCAGCAACCTGCGTGGTAGCGGGAGGGAGGATGAGCAGTTCTTC
-,TRBJ2-1,TRBV28,TRBD2,CASTPAGGVYNEQFF,TGTGCCAGCACCCCAGCGGGAGGAGTCTACAATGAGCAGTTCTTC
once,TRBJ1-1,TRBV29-1,-,CSVSRGWGTEAFF,TGCAGCGTGTCAAGGGGTTGGGGAACTGAAGCTTTCTTT
-,TRBJ1-1,TRBV5-1,-,CASSNAGQNTEAFF,TGCGCCAGCAGCAACGCGGGGCAGAACACTGAAGCTTTCTTT
-,TRBJ1-2,TRBV28,-,CASSVGVGKMIYTF,TGTGCCAGCAGCGTGGGCGTCGGGAAGATGATTTACACCTTC
-,TRBJ1-2,TRBV27,-,CAGSFAAGFYGYTF,TGTGCCGGCAGTTTCGCTGCCGGCTTCTATGGCTACACCTTC
-,TRBJ2-7,TRBV7-9,TRBD2,CASSPKIGLAGFYEQYF,TGTGCCAGCAGCCCTAAGATAGGACTAGCGGGATTCTACGAGCAGTACTTC
-,TRBJ1-4,TRBV2,-,CASSEPPGSVKLFF,TGTGCCAGCAGTGAACCCCCCGGCAGCGTAAAACTGTTTTTT
-,TRBJ2-7,TRBV6-5,TRBD1,CASSYRGLQGSEQYF,TGTGCCAGCAGTTACAGGGGGCTCCAGGGTTCCGAGCAGTACTTC
-,TRBJ2-7,TRBV6-1,-,CASSPSRGEQYF,TGTGCCAGCAGCCCCAGTCGTGGCGAGCAGTACTTC
-,TRBJ1-2,TRBV28,-,CATSVGSYGYTF,TGTGCCACCTCGGTGGGGAGCTATGGCTACACCTTC
-,TRBJ2-7,TRBV4-3,TRBD2,CASSQGREALYEQYF,TGCGCCAGCAGCCAGGGGCGGGAGGCCCTCTACGAGCAGTACTTC
-,TRBJ1-2,TRBV15,-,CATSPLGDRGGYTF,TGTGCCACCAGCCCACTGGGGGACCGGGGCGGCTACACCTTC
few,TRBJ1-1,TRBV7-2,TRBD1,CASSQFSQGEIGAFF,TGTGCCAGCAGCCAGTTTTCACAGGGGGAGATAGGAGCTTTCTTT
-,TRBJ2-7,TRBV2,TRBD1,CASSDGGQGLYYEQYF,TGTGCCAGCAGTGATGGAGGACAGGGCCTCTACTACGAGCAGTACTTC
-,TRBJ2-1,TRBV27,TRBD2,CASSLGGLAAHNEQFF,TGTGCCAGCAGTTTGGGAGGGCTAGCGGCCCACAATGAGCAGTTCTTC
medium-sized,TRBJ2-7,TRBV7-6,-,CASSPSRAEGYEQYF,TGTGCCAGCAGCCCCTCTAGAGCGGAGGGCTACGAGCAGTACTTC
-,TRBJ1-1,TRBV7-9,-,CASSLISTEAFF,TGTGCCAGCAGCTTAATCAGCACTGAAGCTTTCTTT
few,TRBJ2-3,TRBV5-1,TRBD2,CASSLESGIDTQYF,TGCGCCAGCAGCCTAGAAAGCGGGATAGATACGCAGTATTTT
-,TRBJ2-1,TRBV30,-,CAWSRGPRNEQFF,TGTGCCTGGAGCAGGGGTCCGAGGAATGAGCAGTTCTTC
-,TRBJ2-2,TRBV19,TRBD2,CASTILASGLGGELFF,TGTGCCAGCACAATACTCGCTAGCGGGTTAGGCGGGGAGCTGTTTTTT
-,TRBJ1-2,TRBV7-2,TRBD1,CASSWDRGSLVGGYTF,TGTGCCAGCAGCTGGGACAGGGGCAGTTTAGTCGGTGGCTACACCTTC
-,TRBJ2-7,TRBV28,-,CASSPPAGPLEQYF,TGTGCCAGCAGCCCACCCGCGGGTCCCCTAGAGCAGTACTTC
-,TRBJ2-5,TRBV5-1,-,CASSVRDWGWEETQYF,TGCGCCAGCAGCGTCCGGGACTGGGGTTGGGAAGAGACCCAGTACTTC
once,TRBJ1-5,TRBV7-6,-,CASSLLGGGVRNQPQHF,TGTGCCAGCAGCTTACTGGGGGGTGGAGTACGCAATCAGCCCCAGCATTTT
few,TRBJ1-2,TRBV19,TRBD1,CASSWRGGLFGDYGYTF,TGTGCCAGTAGTTGGCGAGGGGGCCTTTTCGGGGATTATGGCTACACCTTC
-,TRBJ2-5,TRBV15,-,CATSSRGGGAGETQYF,TGTGCCACCAGCAGTAGAGGTGGGGGAGCAGGAGAGACCCAGTACTTC
-,TRBJ2-2,TRBV6-1,-,CASSEGASEPGELFF,TGTGCCAGCAGTGAAGGGGCTTCGGAGCCCGGGGAGCTGTTTTTT
-,TRBJ2-7,TRBV4-3,TRBD2,CASSQGAGEAYEQYF,TGCGCCAGCAGCCAAGGAGCGGGAGAGGCCTACGAGCAGTACTTC
-,TRBJ2-1,TRBV6-6,-,CASSYSSNEQFF,TGTGCCAGCAGTTACTCGAGCAATGAGCAGTTCTTC
-,TRBJ2-1,TRBV29-1,TRBD2,CSVSFFSTSGKTYEQFF,TGCAGCGTTTCCTTCTTCTCGACTAGCGGGAAGACATATGAGCAGTTCTTC
-,TRBJ2-1,TRBV20-1,-,CSASRQSEQFF,TGCAGTGCTAGTCGCCAGAGTGAGCAGTTCTTC
few,TRBJ1-3,TRBV30,TRBD1,CAWSLGTVSSGNTIYF,TGTGCCTGGAGTTTGGGGACAGTATCATCTGGAAACACCATATATTTT
-,TRBJ1-3,TRBV27,-,CASKAGAGNTIYF,TGTGCCAGCAAGGCAGGGGCTGGAAACACCATATATTTT
-,TRBJ1-3,TRBV7-9,-,CASSLAPRTGPSSGNTIYF,TGTGCCAGCAGCTTAGCCCCAAGAACAGGTCCGAGCTCTGGAAACACCATATATTTT
-,TRBJ1-3,TRBV6-1,-,CASSEALLMFGNTIYF,TGTGCCAGCAGTGAAGCACTCCTCATGTTTGGAAACACCATATATTTT
few,TRBJ1-2,TRBV5-5,-,CASSQSDPLTF,TGTGCCAGCAGCCAATCGGATCCTCTCACCTTC
-,TRBJ1-3,TRBV5-1,-,CASSSKGGQRSGNTIYF,TGCGCCAGCAGCTCCAAAGGCGGACAGCGCTCTGGAAACACCATATATTTT
-,TRBJ2-1,TRBV5-1,-,CASSLGRAGGNNEQFF,TGCGCCAGCAGCTTGGGTAGGGCGGGCGGCAACAATGAGCAGTTCTTC
-,TRBJ2-3,TRBV25-1,-,CASSRQGPDTQYF,TGTGCCAGCAGTCGGCAGGGCCCAGATACGCAGTATTTT